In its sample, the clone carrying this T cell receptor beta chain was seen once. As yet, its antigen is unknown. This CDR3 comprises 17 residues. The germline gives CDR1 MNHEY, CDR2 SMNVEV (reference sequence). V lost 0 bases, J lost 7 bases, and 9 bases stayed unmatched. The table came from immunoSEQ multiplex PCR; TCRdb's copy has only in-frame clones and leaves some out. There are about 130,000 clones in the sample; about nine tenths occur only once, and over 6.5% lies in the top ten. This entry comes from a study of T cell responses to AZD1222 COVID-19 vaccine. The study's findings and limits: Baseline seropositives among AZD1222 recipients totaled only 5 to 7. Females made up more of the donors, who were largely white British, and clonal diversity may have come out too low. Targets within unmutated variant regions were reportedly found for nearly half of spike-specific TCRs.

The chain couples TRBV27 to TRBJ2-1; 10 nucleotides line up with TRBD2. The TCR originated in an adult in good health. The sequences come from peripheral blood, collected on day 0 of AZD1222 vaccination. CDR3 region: CASSLSYSGRAGNEQFF. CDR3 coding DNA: TGTGCCAGCAGTTTATCTTACAGCGGGAGGGCCGGAAATGAGCAGTTCTTC.